This TCR beta chain originates from a study of beta chain features in type 1 diabetes. In this sample, this clone turned up a few times. Expressed TCRB transcripts were sequenced because the entire RNA isolate underwent reverse transcription. Produced via immunoSEQ multiplex PCR; TCRdb's table is partial and in-frame only. The table shows about 330,000 clones, with 8% to 13% occurring only once. Losses at the gene ends were 0 bases for V and 6 bases for J; bases not matched to a gene: 9. The CDR3 length is 16 residues. CDR1 and CDR2 from the germline V gene are SGDLS and YYNGEE. The TCR sequence derives from a woman in her twenties or thirties in good health. Sequencing input: naive CD4+ T cells from blood. The rearrangement uses TRBV9 and TRBJ2-1, with 7 bases lining up with TRBD2. CDR3 residues: CASSVGGGRAFNEQFF. CDR3 bases: TGTGCCAGCAGCGTAGGTGGGGGGAGGGCCTTCAATGAGCAGTTCTTC. Full variable domain (missing parts from reference TRBV9 and TRBJ2-1): DSGVTQTPKHLITATGQRVTLRCSPRSGDLSVYWYQQSLDQGLQFLIQYYNGEERAKGNILERFSAQQFPDLHSELNLSSLELGDSALYFCASSVGGGRAFNEQFFGPGTRLTVL.